A single sample gave rise to the 12 T cell receptor beta chains below, sequenced in a study of breast tumors, draining lymph nodes, adjacent tissues. TCRdb re-analysed the multiplex PCR reads in MiXCR, keeping a single row per CDR3 protein. This table holds 90,000 to 120,000 distinct CDR3 sequences, about 20% found once. The lymph nodes were axillary draining lymph nodes from breast cancer patients. Sequenced material: axillary lymph node tissue. The receptors come from a female donor with breast cancer. Some clones in this sample may be carry-over from other donors' samples.

This clonotype was recorded at least ten times. The chain links TRBV20-1 to TRBJ2-3; 10 positions match TRBD2. The V gene's germline CDR1 is DFQATT and CDR2 SNEGSKA (reference sequence). This CDR3 is 15 amino acids long. V was pared by 7 bases and J by 8 bases, with 15 bases of the junction left unmatched. CDR3 coding DNA: TGCAGTGTCTGGGGACAGCGGGAGGGCCGAGCTACGCAGTATTTT. Amino acid sequence: CSVWGQREGRATQYF.

Details on this clonotype: Since a much larger clone is just one base distant, this may be a read error. The J gene is TRBJ2-7, the V gene TRBV30; D not resolved. CDR3 length: 11 amino acids. The germline CDR1 and CDR2 sequences are GTSNPN and SVGIG (reference sequence). The CDR3: CAWKTGAEQCF. CDR3 DNA: TGTGCCTGGAAGACCGGTGCCGAGCAGTGCTTC.

This clonotype was observed many times. The V gene is TRBV4-2, the J gene TRBJ1-2; no definite D call. This CDR3 spans 12 amino acids. Germline assignment: CDR1 LGHNA and CDR2 YNFKEQ. Trimming took off 3 bases at V and 6 bases at J, with 8 bases between the two ends. For the CDR3, the DNA is TGTGCCAGCAGCCAGGGGATGGATGGCTACACCTTC. It yields the protein CASSQGMDGYTF.

The CDR3 DNA follows: TGTGCCAGCAGCCAAGAGGGTACGGATTCACCCCTCCACTTT. Translated, it gives CASSQEGTDSPLHF. This chain uses TRBV3-1 with TRBJ1-6; D gene ambiguous. V was shortened by 0 bases and J by 8 bases, with 8 bases between the two germline ends. The CDR3 loop spans 14 amino acids. Per the germline V gene, CDR1 is LGHDT and CDR2 is YNNKEL (reference sequence).

This clonotype was seen ten or more times. This sequence joins TRBV5-6 and TRBJ2-5, with 7 positions matching TRBD2. V was pared by 5 bases and J by 2 bases, with 6 bases of the junction left unmatched. The CDR3 length is 14 residues. From germline, CDR1 is SGHDT and CDR2 YYEEEE. The chain's CDR3 is CASRESGTQETQYF. The CDR3 DNA is TGTGCCAGCAGAGAAAGCGGGACGCAAGAGACCCAGTACTTC. Looking up the rest from reference TRBV5-6 and TRBJ2-5 gives the full variable domain: DAGVTQSPTHLIKTRGQQVTLRCSPKSGHDTVSWYQQALGQGPQFIFQYYEEEERQRGNFPDRFSGHQFPNYSSELNVNALLLGDSALYLCASRESGTQETQYFGPGTRLLVL.

This clonotype came up many times. The V and J genes are TRBV2 and TRBJ1-5; D gene uncertain. Trimming pared 4 bases from V and 4 bases from J, leaving 14 bases between. This CDR3 has 15 amino acids. Germline V gene lookup returns CDR1 SNHLY and CDR2 FYNNEI. The CDR3 loop reads CASSVRGTANQPQHF. The DNA for the CDR3 is TGTGCCAGCAGTGTACGTGGAACGGCGAATCAGCCCCAGCATTTT.

Regarding this clonotype: This may come from a read error, since a much larger clone is one base off. The genes are TRBV3-1 and TRBJ1-2; weak D call: TRBD1 (6 bases). The CDR3 is 13 residues long. Germline CDR1 is LGHDT and CDR2 is YNNKEL (reference sequence). The CDR3 DNA follows: TGTGTCAGCAGCCCCCAGGGGCAGTATGGCTACACCTTC. This translates into CVSSPQGQYGYTF. The variable domain in full, completed from reference TRBV3-1 and TRBJ1-2, reads DTAVSQTPKYLVTQMGNDKSIKCEQNLGHDTMYWYKQDSKKFLKIMFSYNNKELIINETVPNRFSPKSPDKAHLNLHINSLELGDSAVYFCVSSPQGQYGYTFGSGTRLTVV.

This clonotype was counted at least ten times. CDR3 sequence reads: CSADIAGASTDTQYF. CDR3 coding DNA: TGCAGTGCTGACATAGCGGGAGCTAGCACAGATACGCAGTATTTT. The V gene is TRBV20-1, the J gene TRBJ2-3; TRBD2 matches 9 bases. The CDR3 length is 15 residues. V lost 5 bases, J lost 0 bases, and 6 bases stayed unmatched. Germline V CDR1 and CDR2: DFQATT, SNEGSKA (reference sequence).

The gene calls are TRBV9 and TRBJ2-5; 7 bases are shared with TRBD2. Losses at the gene ends were 0 bases for V and 4 bases for J; bases not matched to a gene: 6. Germline CDR1 and CDR2: SGDLS and YYNGEE. The CDR3 covers 15 residues. Here the CDR3 reads CASSVDEGRGETQYF. The CDR3, as DNA: TGTGCCAGCAGCGTAGACGAGGGGAGGGGAGAGACCCAGTACTTC.

The gene calls are TRBV28 and TRBJ1-3; D remains ambiguous. The CDR3 runs 14 residues. Germline V gene sequence: CDR1 MDHEN, CDR2 SYDVKM. V lost 2 bases and J 0 bases, leaving 5 bases between the germline ends. The CDR3 DNA follows: TGTGCCAGCAGTTTACCGAGCTCTGGAAACACCATATATTTT. It codes for CASSLPSSGNTIYF.

Note on this clonotype: Just one base apart from a much larger clone, this may be a read error. The chain is built from TRBV5-1 and TRBJ2-5; 8 bases agree with TRBD2. Germline trimming cut 3 bases from V and 5 bases from J; bases unmatched to any gene: 6. CDR3 length: 14 amino acids. Germline values: CDR1 SGHRS, CDR2 YFSETQ. The DNA of the CDR3 is TGCGCCAGCAGCTCCGGACTAGCTGCGGAGACCCAGTACTTC. Its protein is CASSSGLAAETQYF. Looking up the rest from reference TRBV5-1 and TRBJ2-5 gives the full variable domain: KAGVTQTPRYLIKTRGQQVTLSCSPISGHRSVSWYQQTPGQGLQFLFEYFSETQRNKGNFPGRFSGRQFSNSRSEMNVSTLELGDSALYLCASSSGLAAETQYFGPGTRLLVL.

Points on this clonotype: This CDR3 is missing its conserved last phenylalanine or tryptophan, likely due to a read error. CDR3 residues: CASSRGQYAYKQYL. The CDR3 DNA reads as TGTGCCAGCAGCCGAGGACAGTACGCCTACAAGCAGTACCTC. The chain is built from TRBV7-9 and TRBJ2-7; possibly TRBD1 for D (6 bases). Germline-derived CDR1 and CDR2 are SEHNR and FQNEAQ (reference sequence). The CDR3 loop spans 14 amino acids.